The 23 T cell receptor beta chains below all came from one sample that was sequenced in a study of T cell changes during pregnancy in multiple sclerosis. TCRdb's table, derived via immunoSEQ multiplex PCR, lists solely in-frame clones and lacks some. The sample carries 40,000 to 60,000 clones, roughly 90% recorded once. This specimen was peripheral blood, taken in the first trimester of pregnancy. Receptor source: a female donor in good health, enrolled as a control in a pregnancy study.

The gene calls are TRBV5-1 and TRBJ2-2, with 8 bases matching TRBD2. This CDR3 spans 15 amino acids. Germline CDR1 and CDR2: SGHRS and YFSETQ. The ends lost 0 bases at V and 7 bases at J; junction bases unmatched: 5. CDR3 bases: TGCGCCAGCAGCTTGGCCGGACTAGCAGGCGGGGAGCTGTTTTTT. Translated, it gives CASSLAGLAGGELFF.

The chain has TRBV6-5 and TRBJ2-5; TRBD2 matches 9 bases. Unmatched junction bases numbered 6, after V lost 0 bases and J lost 4 bases. CDR1 MNHEY and CDR2 SVGAGI come from the germline V gene. The CDR3 has 16 residues. CDR3 sequence: CASSYSPSGAGETQYF. CDR3 bases: TGTGCCAGCAGTTACTCGCCTAGCGGGGCGGGAGAGACCCAGTACTTC.

J is TRBJ2-1 and V is TRBV14; D unclear. The germline CDR1 and CDR2 sequences are SGHDN and FVKESK. The CDR3 runs 12 residues. V dropped 4 bases and J dropped 4 bases, with 5 bases sitting between them. CDR3: CASSPLYNEQFF. For the CDR3, the DNA is TGTGCCAGCAGCCCCTTATACAATGAGCAGTTCTTC.

The CDR3 region is CASSLEFTGGETQYF. Written as DNA, the CDR3 is TGCGCCAGCAGCTTGGAATTTACAGGTGGAGAGACCCAGTACTTC. J is TRBJ2-5 and V is TRBV5-1; tentative D call: TRBD1 (5 bases). Per the germline V gene, CDR1 is SGHRS and CDR2 is YFSETQ. With 0 bases removed from V and 4 bases from J, the gap between germline ends came to 13 bases. The CDR3 totals 15 residues.

A single count supports this clone. CDR3 sequence reads: CASSSPATGGVSDTQYF. The CDR3 DNA is TGTGCCAGTAGCTCTCCCGCGACAGGGGGCGTTTCAGATACGCAGTATTTT. The rearrangement joins TRBV19 to TRBJ2-3, with TRBD1 matching 10 bases. This CDR3 is built from 17 residues. J was trimmed by 4 bases and V by 6 bases; bases with no gene match: 13. The germline V gene has CDR1 LNHDA and CDR2 SQIVND (reference sequence).

The chain recombines TRBV5-1 with TRBJ2-2; TRBD2 matches 10 bases. With 7 bases clipped from V and 4 bases from J, the junction kept 7 bases outside the gene matches. Looked up from germline, CDR1 is SGHRS and CDR2 is YFSETQ. The CDR3 spans 15 residues. The CDR3 DNA reads as TGCGCCAGCGGGGCCGGGACTAGCGCCACCGGGGAGCTGTTTTTT. It is translated as CASGAGTSATGELFF.

This clone was seen just once. This chain uses TRBV28 with TRBJ1-5; the D gene is possibly TRBD1 (6 bases). This CDR3 spans 17 amino acids. V lost 5 bases, J lost 0 bases, and 17 bases lay in between. Germline V gives CDR1 MDHEN, CDR2 SYDVKM. CDR3 residues: CASSPSDRASSNQPQHF. As DNA, the CDR3 is TGTGCCAGCAGTCCCTCGGACAGAGCTAGTAGCAATCAGCCCCAGCATTTT.

J is TRBJ2-7 and V is TRBV7-9, with 15 bases matching TRBD2. The CDR3 covers 14 residues. With V trimmed by 4 bases and J by 12 bases, 7 bases remained unmatched. Germline CDR1 reads SEHNR; CDR2 reads FQNEAQ (reference sequence). CDR3 region: CASSSRGTSGRWYF. CDR3 DNA sequence: TGTGCCAGCAGCTCCCGAGGGACTAGCGGGAGGTGGTACTTC.

This clone occurred once. The genes are TRBV5-1 and TRBJ2-1; tentative D call: TRBD1 (6 bases). Trimming left V 0 bases short and J 3 bases short, with 10 bases between. The V gene's germline CDR1 is SGHRS and CDR2 YFSETQ. The CDR3 is made up of 15 amino acids. The CDR3 here is CASSLAPQGYNEQFF. For the CDR3, the DNA is TGCGCCAGCAGCTTGGCCCCACAGGGCTACAATGAGCAGTTCTTC. The whole variable domain, filled in from reference TRBV5-1 and TRBJ2-1, reads KAGVTQTPRYLIKTRGQQVTLSCSPISGHRSVSWYQQTPGQGLQFLFEYFSETQRNKGNFPGRFSGRQFSNSRSEMNVSTLELGDSALYLCASSLAPQGYNEQFFGPGTRLTVL.

The chain has TRBV6-1 and TRBJ1-1; no reliable D call. The CDR3 is 15 amino acids. V dropped 3 bases and J dropped 0 bases, with 11 bases sitting between them. Germline V gives CDR1 MNHNS, CDR2 SASEGT. CDR3 DNA: TGTGCCAGCAGTGAGTTCGGTCCCATGAACACTGAAGCTTTCTTT. The encoded protein is CASSEFGPMNTEAFF.

In this sample, this clone turned up once. The rearrangement links TRBV7-2 to TRBJ1-1; no definite D call. V was pared by 1 base and J by 1 base, with 10 bases between. Germline V gives CDR1 SGHTA, CDR2 FQGNSA. The CDR3 consists of 15 residues. CDR3 nucleotides: TGTGCCAGCAGCTTAGGAGGGTACAGGAACACTGAAGCTTTCTTT. This encodes CASSLGGYRNTEAFF.

The chain employs TRBV10-3 and TRBJ2-5; maybe TRBD2 (7 bases). Trimming took off 0 bases at V and 1 base at J, with 15 bases between the two ends. This CDR3 comprises 17 residues. The germline CDR1 and CDR2 sequences are ENHRY and SYGVKD. The CDR3 DNA reads as TGTGCCATCAGTGAGTCTGAGGGGGGGCAATTCCAAGAGACCCAGTACTTC. The encoded protein is CAISESEGGQFQETQYF.

The V call is TRBV30, the J call TRBJ2-5; 7 bases fit TRBD2. CDR1 is GTSNPN and CDR2 is SVGIG in the germline V gene (reference sequence). Unmatched junction bases numbered 3, after V lost 3 bases and J lost 5 bases. The CDR3 is made up of 12 amino acids. CDR3 DNA: TGTGCCTGGAGGCGGGAGTGGGAGACCCAGTACTTC. Translated, it gives CAWRREWETQYF.

The rearrangement joins TRBV12-2 to TRBJ2-2; the table's D call TRBD2 went unverified against the DNA. TRBV12-2 is termed a pseudogene. This CDR3 spans 16 amino acids. The CDR3 bases are TGTGCAAGTCGCCCAATACCGCTTAGGAACACCGGGGAGCTGTTTTTT. Residues: CASRPIPLRNTGELFF.

This sequence joins TRBV7-2 and TRBJ2-3, with 10 bases matching TRBD2. The junction had 3 bases not matched to a gene; V was cut back by 6 bases and J by 3 bases. Germline V gene lookup returns CDR1 SGHTA and CDR2 FQGNSA. CDR3 length: 14 amino acids. The CDR3 loop reads CASRPGLATDTQYF. For the CDR3, the DNA is TGTGCCAGCAGGCCGGGACTAGCGACAGATACGCAGTATTTT.

The chain joins TRBV5-1 to TRBJ2-5, with 9 nucleotides matching TRBD2. Germline V CDR1 and CDR2: SGHRS, YFSETQ. The CDR3 is 16 amino acids. The J segment lost 1 base and the V segment lost 0 bases, leaving 4 bases of the junction unmatched. The CDR3 bases are TGCGCCAGCAGCTTGGCTACTAGCGGGCCCCAAGAGACCCAGTACTTC. Translated, it gives CASSLATSGPQETQYF.

This clone was seen a handful of times. This sequence joins TRBV6-5 and TRBJ1-5; D gene unclear. This CDR3 spans 13 amino acids. The ends were cut back, 4 bases at V and 7 bases at J, with 11 bases in the middle. Germline V gene lookup returns CDR1 MNHEY and CDR2 SVGAGI. The CDR3 spells CASSWEGGQPQHF. The CDR3 nucleotides are TGTGCCAGCAGTTGGGAGGGAGGCCAGCCCCAGCATTTT.

The chain links TRBV15 to TRBJ1-4; D call uncertain. The CDR3 loop spans 14 amino acids. V was cut by 8 bases and J by 3 bases, with 13 bases left in between. Germline CDR1 reads LNHNV; CDR2 reads YYDKDF (reference sequence). The CDR3 protein is CATSRLAPNEKLFF. CDR3 sequence (DNA): TGTGCCACCTCGAGGTTGGCGCCTAATGAAAAACTGTTTTTT. Using reference TRBV15 and TRBJ1-4 for the parts outside the CDR3, the full variable domain is DAMVIQNPRYQVTQFGKPVTLSCSQTLNHNVMYWYQQKSSQAPKLLFHYYDKDFNNEADTPDNFQSRRPNTSFCFLDIRSPGLGDTAMYLCATSRLAPNEKLFFGSGTQLSVL.

This clone was observed once. The V gene is TRBV5-4, the J gene TRBJ1-1; the D gene is possibly TRBD1 (5 bases). Germline V gene lookup returns CDR1 SGHNT and CDR2 YYREEE (reference sequence). The ends were cut back, 0 bases at V and 5 bases at J, with 17 bases in the middle. The CDR3 is made up of 16 amino acids. The CDR3 nucleotides read TGTGCCAGCAGCTTGGCTGGGGGGGTAGAGGGGACTGAAGCTTTCTTT. Amino acids: CASSLAGGVEGTEAFF.

This chain joins TRBV19 and TRBJ1-4; 9 nucleotides agree with TRBD1. Germline V gene lookup returns CDR1 LNHDA and CDR2 SQIVND (reference sequence). This CDR3 contains 14 residues. Unmatched junction bases numbered 5, after V lost 6 bases and J lost 6 bases. CDR3 nucleotides: TGTGCCAGTAGCCCGACAGGGGGTGATGAAAAACTGTTTTTT. It encodes CASSPTGGDEKLFF.

CDR3 in amino acids: CASSFYWTSGRFLSYEQYF. CDR3 DNA: TGTGCCAGCAGTTTCTACTGGACTAGCGGGAGGTTTCTTTCCTACGAGCAGTACTTC. The chain has TRBV28 and TRBJ2-7; 14 nucleotides agree with TRBD2. V dropped 3 bases and J dropped 1; count of bases not matched to a gene: 11. The CDR3 spans 19 residues. Germline V lookup: CDR1 MDHEN, CDR2 SYDVKM.

The V call is TRBV6-4, the J call TRBJ2-1; 9 bases fit TRBD2. Germline V gene sequence: CDR1 MRHNA, CDR2 SNTAGT. This CDR3 comprises 15 residues. J lost 8 bases, V lost 0 bases, and 5 bases had no gene match. The CDR3 sequence is CASSDSRGGFDEQFF. The CDR3 nucleotides are TGTGCCAGCAGTGACTCGCGGGGGGGCTTCGATGAGCAGTTCTTC.

This clone was seen a few times. The chain uses TRBV4-1 and TRBJ1-3, with 7 positions matching TRBD1. Germline V CDR1 and CDR2: MGHRA, YSYEKL. J lost 7 bases, V lost 1 base, and 10 bases had no gene match. This CDR3 has 16 residues. The CDR3 loop reads CASSQASDRARNTIYF. CDR3 bases: TGCGCCAGCAGCCAAGCGTCCGACAGGGCCCGGAACACCATATATTTT.